Presented here are 5 T cell receptor beta chains from one specimen sequenced in a study of blood T cell repertoires in COVID-19. Some clones are missing from TCRdb's copy, which holds only in-frame ones; the method was immunoSEQ multiplex PCR. Of 140,000 to 150,000 clones listed, more than 60% are singletons. The sequencing sample was made of peripheral blood. The receptors here all came from an older woman with acute or convalescent COVID-19.

This clone came up a few times. Within the sample, other DNA sequences also encode this same CDR3. This chain uses TRBV11-2 with TRBJ2-5; D call uncertain. V shed 3 bases and J shed 2 bases, with 7 bases lying between them. Germline CDR1 and CDR2: SGHAT and FQNNGV. CDR3 length equals 13 residues. CDR3 DNA: TGTGCCAGCAGCTTTAGGCGGCAAGAGACCCAGTACTTC. It translates to CASSFRRQETQYF. Looking up the rest from reference TRBV11-2 and TRBJ2-5 gives the full variable domain: EAGVAQSPRYKIIEKRQSVAFWCNPISGHATLYWYQQILGQGPKLLIQFQNNGVVDDSQLPKDRFSAERLKGVDSTLKIQPAKLEDSAVYLCASSFRRQETQYFGPGTRLLVL.

The chain carries TRBV7-9 and TRBJ1-5, with 9 bases lining up with TRBD1. V shed 5 bases, J shed 9 bases, and the junction held 8 bases outside the gene matches. Germline V gene lookup returns CDR1 SEHNR and CDR2 FQNEAQ (reference sequence). This CDR3 spans 14 amino acids. The CDR3 DNA follows: TGTGCCAGCAGCGATGGACAGGGGAGAGGGCCCCAGCATTTT. Its protein product is CASSDGQGRGPQHF. Combining the CDR3 with reference TRBV7-9 and TRBJ1-5 gives the whole variable domain DTGVSQNPRHKITKRGQNVTFRCDPISEHNRLYWYRQTLGQGPEFLTYFQNEAQLEKSRLLSDRFSAERPKGSFSTLEIQRTEQGDSAMYLCASSDGQGRGPQHFGDGTRLSIL.

This clone was seen more than once but under ten times. The chain recombines TRBV5-4 with TRBJ1-4; 9 bases agree with TRBD1. J gave up 3 bases and V 4 bases, and 4 bases lay outside the gene matches. The CDR3 runs 15 residues. Germline-derived CDR1 and CDR2 are SGHNT and YYREEE (reference sequence). CDR3 nucleotides: TGTGCCAGCAGCGGGACAGGGACGCCTAATGAAAAACTGTTTTTT. Amino acid sequence: CASSGTGTPNEKLFF.

The chain has TRBV7-9 and TRBJ1-5, with D unresolved. Germline V gene lookup returns CDR1 SEHNR and CDR2 FQNEAQ (reference sequence). Trimming removed 5 bases from V and 3 bases from J, with 11 bases in between. This CDR3 is 14 amino acids long. CDR3: CASSTDTSNQPQHF. The CDR3 nucleotides read TGTGCCAGCAGCACCGACACGTCCAATCAGCCCCAGCATTTT.

This clone has a handful of counts. The genes are TRBV5-4 and TRBJ1-1; TRBD1 might be the D (6 bases). CDR1 is SGHNT, CDR2 YYREEE, per germline (reference sequence). V lost 4 bases and J lost 1, with 8 bases in between. The CDR3 has 13 amino acids. The CDR3: CASSGGQNTEAFF. The CDR3 coding sequence is TGTGCCAGCAGCGGGGGACAGAACACTGAAGCTTTCTTT.